Included here is one T cell receptor (beta chain) sequence, with context. Its antigen is unknown. Base qualities are not provided; no much larger clone lies one nucleotide away. The identical CDR3 is also encoded by other nucleotide sequences in the sample. Including cysteine and phenylalanine, the CDR3 has 14 amino acids. CDR3 DNA only is kept here, 42 bases in frame from base 1. V ends up 4 bases short and J 7 bases short, with an unmatched junction base count of 7. Taken from the germline V gene (reference sequence), the CDR1 and CDR2 loops are GTSNPN and SVGIG. This specimen belongs to a study of blood T cell repertoires in COVID-19 (dated by TCRdb to the early 2020s). Regarding the study in general: The collaborator samples originated in the United States, Italy and Spain and spanned the acute and convalescent phases of COVID-19. Samples came from the ongoing ImmuneRACE study (first 160 participants) plus 1,254 subjects from 6 global collaborators. A freely available public database, intended as a resource for researchers studying the immune response to SARS-CoV-2, is where the repertoires were released. Where HLA class I and class II types were available, the types were taken from metadata supplied by the sample provider, not from assay-based typing. Nearly every sample came with metadata listing a de-identified subject ID, COVID-19 status, age in years and sex. Deeply sampled blood TCRbeta repertoires from subjects exposed to, actively infected with, or recovered from COVID-19 were included in the dataset. The material from the prospective study consisted of cDNA or gDNA derived from T cells, B-cell-depleted T cells, or PBMCs.

Paper-wide results and their limitations: Clinical and demographic metadata were provided uncurated, with the amount varying by source and participant.

Each collaborating institution followed its own protocols to collect whole blood in K2EDTA tubes. Collaborator samples were shipped for TCRbeta analysis as frozen whole blood, isolated PBMCs, or DNA extracted from either sample type. TCRbeta CDR3 regions were amplified from genomic DNA using the immunoSEQ Assay, a bias-controlled multiplex PCR. In the paper's pipeline: The number of nucleated cells in each sample was estimated from the amplification of reference gene primers within the assay. To quantify the absolute abundance of each unique TCRbeta CDR3 rearrangement, sequence reads were collapsed and filtered. For each sample, productive Simpson clonality was calculated by taking the square root of Simpson's diversity index across productive rearrangements. Not all clones reach the TCRdb copy of this immuneACCESS table, which keeps in-frame sequences only. Checked studies attribute under half of the gap to unresolved V genes and leave the rest unexplained. That table is the source of V, J and clone size, and D and trimming were worked out from the DNA. Present in this sample are 250,000 or so clones, around nine tenths of which were seen just once. The ten largest clones capture around 9% of the sample.

The sequencing sample was made of peripheral blood. Here the chain combines TRBV30 and TRBJ1-6, with 7 bases aligning to TRBD1. This clonotype was sampled from a man aged 40-49 years with active or convalescent COVID-19. The CDR3 has the sequence CAWKGGQENSPLHF. The DNA is TGTGCCTGGAAGGGAGGACAGGAGAATTCACCCCTCCACTTT.